This T cell receptor (beta chain) was recovered during a study of CD4 T cells in relation to SARS-CoV-2 and coronaviruses. General study results and limits: The assay detects memory recall responses, not culture-primed primary responses. This crossreactivity analysis covered spike protein alone, no other viral proteins.

Naive and memory CD4+ T cell DNA was deep-sequenced without culture. Profiling relied on immunoSEQ multiplex PCR, and the TCRdb table lists in-frame clones only, not all of them. The table shows approximately 50,000 clones, with approximately 90% occurring only once. CDR1 is SGHTA and CDR2 is FQGNSA in the germline V gene. The CDR3 is 15 amino acids. Unmatched junction bases numbered 5, after V lost 3 bases and J lost 2 bases. Comments on this clone: What it binds is unknown.

Sequencing input: naive CD4+ T cells from PBMCs. The subset was: naive CD4+ T cells isolated by negative enrichment. The receptor's source is an adult with COVID-19. The chain uses TRBV7-2 and TRBJ1-2; TRBD1 agrees at 8 bases. The CDR3 is CASSFTGTGNYGYTF. In DNA form, the CDR3 reads TGTGCCAGCAGCTTCACCGGGACAGGAAACTATGGCTACACCTTC.